Presented here are 26 T cell receptor beta chains from one specimen sequenced in a study of CD8+ T cells in alopecia areata. RNA, once extracted, was reverse transcribed into cDNA for use as the sequencing template. Measured with immunoSEQ multiplex PCR; TCRdb has only the in-frame clones, and not every one. The sample yields approximately 150,000 clones, about 67% seen once. Specimen: CD8+ T cells sorted from blood, collected at week 0. These receptors came from a human donor with alopecia areata.

This clone was seen a handful of times. The chain employs TRBV6-5 and TRBJ2-5; D possibly corresponds to TRBD1 (6 bases). The length of the CDR3 is 13 residues. The ends were cut back, 4 bases at V and 2 bases at J, with 8 bases in the middle. Germline V gene sequence: CDR1 MNHEY, CDR2 SVGAGI. This CDR3 is CASSFQGQETQYF. The DNA of the CDR3 is TGTGCCAGCAGTTTTCAGGGGCAAGAGACCCAGTACTTC.

V gene TRBV29-1 combines with J gene TRBJ1-2; D remains ambiguous. The CDR3 sequence is 11 residues long. V was shortened by 3 bases and J by 8 bases, with 10 bases between the two germline ends. Germline V CDR1 and CDR2: SQVTM, ANQGSEA. The CDR3 DNA is TGCAGCGTTGATTCCGGGAACGGCTACACCTTC. Translated: CSVDSGNGYTF.

This clone was counted between two and nine times. The CDR3 loop is CSAPGTGGFRGETQYF. As DNA, the CDR3 is TGCAGCGCGCCTGGGACAGGGGGCTTTCGGGGAGAGACCCAGTACTTC. This chain uses TRBV29-1 with TRBJ2-5; TRBD1 matches 12 bases. The V segment lost 7 bases and the J segment 4 bases; nucleotides outside the gene matches: 13. The germline gives CDR1 SQVTM, CDR2 ANQGSEA. CDR3 length: 16 amino acids.

As to this clone: A far larger clone lies a single base away; this is likely a read error. This chain joins TRBV13 and TRBJ2-7; TRBD1 aligns across 10 bases. Germline lookup yields CDR1 PRHDT and CDR2 FYEKMQ (reference sequence). The CDR3 spans 14 residues. The CDR3 sequence: CAGSKRTGGYEQYF. For the CDR3, the DNA is TGTGCCGGCAGCAAACGGACAGGGGGCTACGAGCAGTACTTC.

The chain carries TRBV7-2 and TRBJ2-3; 7 bases are a match to TRBD1. Germline CDR1 SGHTA, CDR2 FQGNSA. Trimming cost V 3 bases and J 2 bases; bases outside gene matches: 2. The CDR3 runs 14 residues. This chain's CDR3 is CASSFRGHTDTQYF. The CDR3 nucleotides read TGTGCCAGCAGCTTTAGGGGGCACACAGATACGCAGTATTTT.

This clone was picked up a small number of times. The chain couples TRBV27 to TRBJ2-7, with D possibly matching TRBD1 (7 bases). Per germline, CDR1 MNHEY and CDR2 SMNVEV (reference sequence). The CDR3 consists of 15 residues. V lost 1 base, J lost 2 bases, and 12 bases lay in between. CDR3 nucleotide sequence: TGTGCCAGCAGTTTATTTCGCGGGACAGCCTACGAGCAGTACTTC. Its translation is CASSLFRGTAYEQYF.

This clone was recorded a few times. J is TRBJ2-7 and V is TRBV4-2, with D perhaps being TRBD1 or TRBD2 (5 bases each). Per the germline V gene, CDR1 is LGHNA and CDR2 is YNFKEQ. CDR3 length: 15 residues. V lost 4 bases, J lost 2 bases, and 15 bases lay in between. The CDR3: CASSPRGTLAYEQYF. CDR3 nucleotides: TGTGCCAGCAGCCCACGAGGGACCTTGGCCTACGAGCAGTACTTC.

V gene TRBV20-1 combines with J gene TRBJ1-2, with unresolved D. The CDR3 spans 10 residues. Germline V gene sequence: CDR1 DFQATT, CDR2 SNEGSKA (reference sequence). V lost 5 bases, J lost 5 bases, and 6 bases lay in between. DNA of the CDR3: TGCAGTGCTCCTGGTTATGGCTACACCTTC. Translated, it gives CSAPGYGYTF.

This clone came up a few times. The V call is TRBV25-1, the J call TRBJ1-5; maybe TRBD1 (5 bases). Germline assignment: CDR1 MGHDK and CDR2 SYGVNS. Trimming removed 1 base from V and 3 bases from J, with 10 bases in between. The CDR3 contains 15 residues. The DNA of the CDR3 is TGTGCCAGCAGTGAATTGTCAGGGCCCAATCAGCCCCAGCATTTT. Translating gives CASSELSGPNQPQHF.

The chain recombines TRBV25-1 with TRBJ1-2, with 10 bases identical to TRBD1. Trimming removed 4 bases from V and 6 bases from J; junction bases left unmatched: 2. CDR3 length: 13 amino acids. Germline V gene sequence: CDR1 MGHDK, CDR2 SYGVNS. CDR3 coding DNA: TGTGCCAGCAGTGCGGGACAGGGGAATGGCTACACCTTC. It specifies CASSAGQGNGYTF.

The chain employs TRBV5-1 and TRBJ2-7; the D is unclear. The CDR3 runs to 13 residues. V was trimmed by 0 bases and J by 4 bases, leaving 8 bases between them. Germline-derived CDR1 and CDR2 are SGHRS and YFSETQ. CDR3 DNA: TGCGCCAGCAGCTTGGCGGCACAGTACGAGCAGTACTTC. Amino acids: CASSLAAQYEQYF.

This clone was detected only a few times. The chain uses TRBV5-1 and TRBJ2-3; the D gene could be TRBD1 or TRBD2 (5 bases each). V lost 6 bases, J lost 2 bases, and 10 bases lay in between. The CDR3 loop spans 13 amino acids. Germline V gene lookup returns CDR1 SGHRS and CDR2 YFSETQ. As DNA, the CDR3 is TGCGCCAGCAACGAGGGGATCACAGATACGCAGTATTTT. Amino acid sequence: CASNEGITDTQYF.

The chain is built from TRBV11-2 and TRBJ1-2; a possible D gene is TRBD1 (5 bases). Germline values: CDR1 SGHAT, CDR2 FQNNGV. V was cut by 1 base and J by 8 bases, with 26 bases left in between. This CDR3 region has 18 residues. CDR3 bases: TGTGCCAGCAGCTTAGGAGTGGCGGGGCCATATTCAATGGTCGGCTACACCTTC. This translates into CASSLGVAGPYSMVGYTF.

The chain links TRBV27 to TRBJ1-5; the match to TRBD1 covers 7 bases. J lost 6 bases, V lost 1 base, and 3 bases had no gene match. This CDR3 has 14 amino acids. The V gene's germline CDR1 is MNHEY and CDR2 SMNVEV (reference sequence). CDR3 region: CASSLWAGGQPQHF. DNA for the CDR3: TGTGCCAGCAGTTTATGGGCAGGGGGTCAGCCCCAGCATTTT.

In its sample, this clone was seen a few times. V gene TRBV11-2 combines with J gene TRBJ2-2; D is unresolved. Looked up from germline, CDR1 is SGHAT and CDR2 is FQNNGV. This CDR3 spans 14 amino acids. The V and J ends lost 1 base and 6 bases respectively, with 9 bases between them. CDR3 region: CASSLAPDAGELFF. The CDR3, as DNA: TGTGCCAGCAGCTTAGCCCCCGACGCCGGGGAGCTGTTTTTT.

This clone occurred once. The genes are TRBV4-1 and TRBJ2-3, with D possibly matching TRBD2 (6 bases). CDR1 and CDR2 from the germline V gene are MGHRA and YSYEKL. V was cut by 4 bases and J by 3 bases, with 11 bases left in between. This CDR3 region has 14 residues. The CDR3 DNA is TGCGCCAGCAGCCGACGCGGGGAGACAGATACGCAGTATTTT. This translates into CASSRRGETDTQYF.

This sequence joins TRBV6-5 and TRBJ2-7; 11 nucleotides match TRBD2. This CDR3 is 15 amino acids long. CDR1 MNHEY and CDR2 SVGAGI come from the germline V gene. Trimming cost V 6 bases and J 2 bases; bases outside gene matches: 6. Here the CDR3 reads CASSKGTSGTYEQYF. The CDR3, as DNA: TGTGCCAGCAGCAAAGGGACTAGCGGCACCTACGAGCAGTACTTC.

The V call is TRBV30, the J call TRBJ2-3; tentative D call: TRBD1 (6 bases). The CDR3 is 14 residues long. CDR1 and CDR2 (germline): GTSNPN, SVGIG (reference sequence). The ends were cut back, 1 base at V and 4 bases at J, with 12 bases in the middle. The CDR3 DNA sequence: TGTGCCTGGAGTGCGGGGCCAGGGGCAGATACGCAGTATTTT. This gives the protein CAWSAGPGADTQYF. The entire variable domain, with the rest obtained from reference TRBV30 and TRBJ2-3, is as follows: SQTIHQWPATLVQPVGSPLSLECTVEGTSNPNLYWYRQAAGRGLQLLFYSVGIGQISSEVPQNLSASRPQDRQFILSSKKLLLSDSGFYLCAWSAGPGADTQYFGPGTRLTVL.

The chain uses TRBV20-1 and TRBJ1-2; no firm D call. Looked up from germline, CDR1 is DFQATT and CDR2 is SNEGSKA (reference sequence). The CDR3 is 11 residues long. Trimming pared 0 bases from V and 8 bases from J, leaving 7 bases between. CDR3 in DNA: TGCAGTGCTAGAGATTGGAGGGGCTACACCTTC. Protein sequence: CSARDWRGYTF.

In its sample, this clone was seen a few times. This chain joins TRBV7-9 and TRBJ2-1; perhaps TRBD1 as D (6 bases). The length of the CDR3 is 13 residues. Trimming cost V 10 bases and J 1 base, with 11 bases left between them. Germline-derived CDR1 and CDR2 are SEHNR and FQNEAQ (reference sequence). The CDR3 sequence is CANYRASYNEQFF. The CDR3 DNA sequence: TGTGCCAATTACAGGGCTTCCTACAATGAGCAGTTCTTC.

The rearrangement joins TRBV9 to TRBJ1-2, with D possibly matching TRBD1 (5 bases). The CDR3 runs 10 residues. V was clipped by 7 bases and J by 5 bases, with 6 bases between them. Germline V gene sequence: CDR1 SGDLS, CDR2 YYNGEE. CDR3 DNA: TGTGCCAGCGGGGGGTATGGCTACACCTTC. Protein sequence: CASGGYGYTF.

The chain links TRBV5-6 to TRBJ2-2; 9 nucleotides line up with TRBD2. V shed 0 bases and J 6 bases; nucleotides not matched to a gene: 3. The germline gives CDR1 SGHDT, CDR2 YYEEEE. The CDR3 totals 15 residues. In nucleotides, the CDR3 is TGTGCCAGCAGCTTGGTCGGCGGGGGGGCCGGGGAGCTGTTTTTT. The encoded protein is CASSLVGGGAGELFF.

The chain is built from TRBV6-5 and TRBJ2-3; D remains ambiguous. The CDR3 contains 14 residues. Germline V gives CDR1 MNHEY, CDR2 SVGAGI. The V and J ends lost 0 bases and 3 bases respectively, with 7 bases between them. The CDR3 bases are TGTGCCAGCAGTTACTCGGGTGTAACAGATACGCAGTATTTT. Protein: CASSYSGVTDTQYF.

The chain carries TRBV6-5 and TRBJ2-1; D not certain. The CDR3 is 14 residues long. Trimming left V 2 bases short and J 2 bases short, with 7 bases between. Germline-derived CDR1 and CDR2 are MNHEY and SVGAGI. CDR3 protein: CASSYGVAYNEQFF. The CDR3 DNA sequence: TGTGCCAGCAGTTACGGCGTTGCCTACAATGAGCAGTTCTTC.

This clone was seen once. V gene TRBV4-1 combines with J gene TRBJ2-5; either TRBD1 or TRBD2 may supply D (6 bases each). There are 13 residues in the CDR3. CDR1 and CDR2 (germline): MGHRA, YSYEKL. V was trimmed by 5 bases and J by 4 bases, leaving 11 bases between them. CDR3 nucleotides: TGCGCCAGCAGCGGGGGGCGGCGAGAGACCCAGTACTTC. This translates into CASSGGRRETQYF.

This clone was picked up many times. The chain joins TRBV11-2 to TRBJ2-3; no firm D call. This CDR3 region has 16 residues. Trimming cost V 1 base and J 2 bases, with 13 bases left between them. Germline-derived CDR1 and CDR2 are SGHAT and FQNNGV. In DNA, the CDR3 is TGTGCCAGCAGCTTAGTGTCGACGGTAGTCACAGATACGCAGTATTTT. This encodes CASSLVSTVVTDTQYF.